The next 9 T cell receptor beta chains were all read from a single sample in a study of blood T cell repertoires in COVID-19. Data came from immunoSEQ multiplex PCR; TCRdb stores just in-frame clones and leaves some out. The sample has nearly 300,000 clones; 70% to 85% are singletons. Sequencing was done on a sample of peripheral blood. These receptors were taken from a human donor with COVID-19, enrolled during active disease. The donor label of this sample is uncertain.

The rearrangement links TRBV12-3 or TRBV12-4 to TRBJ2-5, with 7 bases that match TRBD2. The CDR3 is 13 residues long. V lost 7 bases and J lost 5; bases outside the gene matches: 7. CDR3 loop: CASKGGPVETQYF. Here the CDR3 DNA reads TGTGCCAGCAAGGGAGGGCCTGTGGAGACCCAGTACTTC.

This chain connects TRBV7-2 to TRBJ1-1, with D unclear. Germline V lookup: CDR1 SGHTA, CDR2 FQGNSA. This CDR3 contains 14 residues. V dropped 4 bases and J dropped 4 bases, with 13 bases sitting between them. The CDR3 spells CASSSPLEGTEAFF. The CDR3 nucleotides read TGTGCCAGCAGCTCCCCCCTGGAGGGCACTGAAGCTTTCTTT.

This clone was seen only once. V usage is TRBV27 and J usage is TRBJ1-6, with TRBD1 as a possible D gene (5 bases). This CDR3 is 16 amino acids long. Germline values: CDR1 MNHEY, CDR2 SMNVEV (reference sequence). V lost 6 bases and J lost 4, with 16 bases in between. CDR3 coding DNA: TGTGCCAGCAGCATCCGAATGACAGCATATAATTCACCCCTCCACTTT. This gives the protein CASSIRMTAYNSPLHF.

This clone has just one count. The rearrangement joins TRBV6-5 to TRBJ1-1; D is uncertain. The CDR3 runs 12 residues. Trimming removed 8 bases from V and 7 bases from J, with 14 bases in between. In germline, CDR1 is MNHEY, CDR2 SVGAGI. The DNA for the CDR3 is TGTGCCAGCCTCGACACCGCCTATGAAGCTTTCTTT. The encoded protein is CASLDTAYEAFF.

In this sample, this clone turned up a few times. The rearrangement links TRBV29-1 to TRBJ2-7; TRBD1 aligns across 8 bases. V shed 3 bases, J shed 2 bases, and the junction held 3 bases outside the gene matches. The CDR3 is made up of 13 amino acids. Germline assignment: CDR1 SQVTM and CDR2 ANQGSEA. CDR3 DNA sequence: TGCAGCGTTGAGGACAGGGAAACCTACGAGCAGTACTTC. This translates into CSVEDRETYEQYF.

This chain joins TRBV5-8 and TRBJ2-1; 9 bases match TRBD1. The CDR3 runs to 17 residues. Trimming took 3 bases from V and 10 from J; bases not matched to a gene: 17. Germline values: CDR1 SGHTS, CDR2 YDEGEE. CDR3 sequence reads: CASSSESGTGRFSEQFF. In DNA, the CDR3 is TGTGCCAGCAGCTCGGAGAGTGGGACAGGGAGATTTTCAGAGCAGTTCTTC.

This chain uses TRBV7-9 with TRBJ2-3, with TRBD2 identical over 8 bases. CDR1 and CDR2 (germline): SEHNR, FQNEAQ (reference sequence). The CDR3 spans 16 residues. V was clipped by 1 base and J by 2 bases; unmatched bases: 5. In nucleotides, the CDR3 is TGTGCCAGCAGCTTAGTCCTAGCGGGTCCCACAGATACGCAGTATTTT. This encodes CASSLVLAGPTDTQYF.

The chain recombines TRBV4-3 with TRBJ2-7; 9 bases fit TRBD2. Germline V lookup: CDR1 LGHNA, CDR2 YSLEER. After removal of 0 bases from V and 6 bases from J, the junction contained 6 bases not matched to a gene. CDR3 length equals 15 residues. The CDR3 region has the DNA TGCGCCAGCAGCCAAGAGCTAGCGGGGTCTCTCGAGCAGTACTTC. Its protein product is CASSQELAGSLEQYF.

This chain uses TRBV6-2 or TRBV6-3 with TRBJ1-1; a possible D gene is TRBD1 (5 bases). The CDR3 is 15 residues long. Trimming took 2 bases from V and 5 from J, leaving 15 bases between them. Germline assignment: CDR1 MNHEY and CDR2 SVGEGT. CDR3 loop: CASSYGAVGVTEAFF. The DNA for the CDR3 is TGTGCCAGCAGTTACGGGGCGGTCGGTGTTACTGAAGCTTTCTTT.